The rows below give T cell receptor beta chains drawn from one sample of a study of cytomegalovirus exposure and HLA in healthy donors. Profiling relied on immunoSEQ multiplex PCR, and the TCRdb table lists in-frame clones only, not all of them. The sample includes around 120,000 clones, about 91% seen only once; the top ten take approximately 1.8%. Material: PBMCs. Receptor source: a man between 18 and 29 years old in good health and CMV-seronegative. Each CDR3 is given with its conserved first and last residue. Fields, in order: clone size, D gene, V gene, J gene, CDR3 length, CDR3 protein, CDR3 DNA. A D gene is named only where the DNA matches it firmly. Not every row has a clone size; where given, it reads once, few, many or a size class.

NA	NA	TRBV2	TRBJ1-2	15	CASPVRGNSNYGYTF	TGTGCCAGCCCGGTACGGGGGAACTCTAACTATGGCTACACCTTC
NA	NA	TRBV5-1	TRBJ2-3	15	CASSLSAGGTDTQYF	TGCGCCAGCAGTCTTTCGGCCGGGGGCACAGATACGCAGTATTTT
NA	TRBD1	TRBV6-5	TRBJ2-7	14	CASSGDRGWYEQYF	TGTGCCAGCAGTGGAGACAGGGGATGGTACGAGCAGTACTTC
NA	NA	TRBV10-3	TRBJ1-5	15	CAISESGTGDQPQHF	TGTGCCATCAGTGAGTCGGGGACGGGGGATCAGCCCCAGCATTTT
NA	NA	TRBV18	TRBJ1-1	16	CASYQGMSAGVTEAFF	TGTGCCAGCTACCAGGGAATGTCGGCGGGGGTCACTGAAGCTTTCTTT
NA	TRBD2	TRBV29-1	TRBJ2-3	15	CRTRLAGKSTDTQYF	TGCAGGACCCGACTAGCGGGGAAAAGCACAGATACGCAGTATTTT
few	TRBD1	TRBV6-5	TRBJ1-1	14	CASSYNRGLDEAFF	TGTGCCAGCAGTTACAACAGGGGGCTGGATGAAGCTTTCTTT
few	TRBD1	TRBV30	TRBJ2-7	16	CAWSTYNRDRDPQQYF	TGTGCCTGGAGTACATATAACCGGGACAGGGACCCTCAGCAGTACTTC
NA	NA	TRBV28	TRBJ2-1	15	CASTDGENRYNEQFF	TGTGCCAGCACCGACGGGGAGAATAGATACAATGAGCAGTTCTTC
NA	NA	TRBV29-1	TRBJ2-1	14	CSVLSGPVDDYEFF	TGCAGCGTTTTAAGCGGCCCGGTAGACGACTATGAGTTCTTC